Each of the 23 T cell receptor beta chains below was sequenced from the same sample in a study of blood T cell repertoires in COVID-19 (dated by TCRdb to the early 2020s). Preparation of the library involved the immunoSEQ multiplex PCR assay. In its TCRdb copy, this immuneACCESS table keeps in-frame sequences only and misses some clones. Where compared with another copy, unresolved V genes explain less than half of these, and the others have no known cause. Counted in this sample were 250,000 to 300,000 clones; approximately 88% of them appeared once. Less than 2% of the sample lies in the top ten. The source material was PBMCs or T cells enriched from blood (not recorded which). Every receptor here comes from a woman aged 40-49 years who had recovered from COVID-19.

This clone has a single count. V gene TRBV19 combines with J gene TRBJ1-6; D remains unclear. This CDR3 comprises 13 residues. Trimming pared 6 bases from V and 7 bases from J, leaving 10 bases between. Germline V gene lookup returns CDR1 LNHDA and CDR2 SQIVND (reference sequence). CDR3 bases: TGTGCCAGTAGGACGGGAGAAAATTCACCCCTCCACTTT. Protein sequence: CASRTGENSPLHF.

V and J are TRBV24-1 and TRBJ2-2, with 10 positions matching TRBD2. The CDR3 sequence is 15 residues long. The V and J ends lost 8 bases and 4 bases, in that order; junction bases with no gene match: 6. Germline CDR1 KGHDR, CDR2 SFDVKD. CDR3 in DNA: TGTGCCACCATTAAGCGGGAGGGCCCCACCGGGGAGCTGTTTTTT. This encodes CATIKREGPTGELFF.

The CDR3 region is CAWSELDSRNQPQHF. CDR3 coding DNA: TGTGCCTGGAGTGAGCTAGACAGCCGCAATCAGCCCCAGCATTTT. The rearrangement joins TRBV30 to TRBJ1-5, with a tentative D call TRBD1 (5 bases). V dropped 1 base and J dropped 2 bases, with 12 bases sitting between them. The CDR3 length is 15 residues. From germline, CDR1 is GTSNPN and CDR2 SVGIG (reference sequence).

With respect to this clone: Within the sample, other DNA sequences also encode this same CDR3. The chain uses TRBV19 and TRBJ1-5; TRBD1 agrees at 8 bases. CDR3 size: 15 residues. Trimming cost V 6 bases and J 0 bases; bases outside gene matches: 4. Germline V CDR1 and CDR2: LNHDA, SQIVND (reference sequence). This CDR3 reads CASREDRASNQPQHF. The DNA of the CDR3 is TGTGCCAGTAGGGAGGACAGGGCTAGCAATCAGCCCCAGCATTTT. The full variable domain, in which reference TRBV19 and TRBJ1-5 provide the parts outside the CDR3, is DGGITQSPKYLFRKEGQNVTLSCEQNLNHDAMYWYRQDPGQGLRLIYYSQIVNDFQKGDIAEGYSVSREKKESFPLTVTSAQKNPTAFYLCASREDRASNQPQHFGDGTRLSIL.

The gene calls are TRBV6-5 and TRBJ1-1, with 8 bases matching TRBD1. Germline CDR1 reads MNHEY; CDR2 reads SVGAGI. This CDR3 comprises 13 residues. Germline trimming cut 2 bases from V and 8 bases from J; bases unmatched to any gene: 4. The CDR3 here is CASSYTGGAEAFF. CDR3 coding DNA: TGTGCCAGCAGTTACACAGGGGGAGCCGAAGCTTTCTTT.

The V and J genes are TRBV28 and TRBJ2-2, with TRBD1 identical over 10 bases. Germline V gives CDR1 MDHEN, CDR2 SYDVKM. The CDR3 loop spans 15 amino acids. With 6 bases clipped from V and 3 bases from J, the junction kept 4 bases outside the gene matches. CDR3 bases: TGTGCCAGCAGGGGGACAGGGGTTGACACCGGGGAGCTGTTTTTT. This sequence encodes CASRGTGVDTGELFF.

The chain links TRBV27 to TRBJ1-3, with D maybe TRBD1 (6 bases). The germline gives CDR1 MNHEY, CDR2 SMNVEV (reference sequence). This CDR3 is built from 15 residues. V was clipped by 5 bases and J by 0 bases, with 11 bases between them. In DNA, the CDR3 is TGTGCCAGCAGTCAAGGGGGGGGCTCTGGAAACACCATATATTTT. Translating it yields CASSQGGGSGNTIYF.

This rearrangement joins TRBV11-2 to TRBJ1-1; unclear D gene. V was pared by 0 bases and J by 3 bases, with 14 bases between. The CDR3 runs 16 residues. CDR1 SGHAT and CDR2 FQNNGV come from the germline V gene. The DNA of the CDR3 is TGTGCCAGCAGCTTAGACCCCGGGAAGTTCGACACTGAAGCTTTCTTT. Translating gives CASSLDPGKFDTEAFF.

The gene calls are TRBV3-1 (or the pseudogene TRBV3-2) and TRBJ2-3, with D tentatively TRBD2 (6 bases). Trimming stripped 5 bases from V and 2 bases from J, with 14 bases between. CDR1 and CDR2 from the germline V gene are LGHDT and YNNKEL (reference sequence). CDR3 length equals 15 residues. CDR3 in DNA: TGTGCCAGCAGCGGGGCACGCGGGATCACAGATACGCAGTATTTT. This translates into CASSGARGITDTQYF.

In DNA, the CDR3 is TGTGCCTGGAGTCCACAGGGTTGGGTAGCTTTCTTT. Residues: CAWSPQGWVAFF. The chain carries TRBV30 and TRBJ1-1; TRBD1 might be the D (6 bases). Trimming left V 2 bases short and J 10 bases short, with 14 bases between. This CDR3 is 12 amino acids long. CDR1 GTSNPN and CDR2 SVGIG come from the germline V gene (reference sequence).

The V gene is TRBV19, the J gene TRBJ1-2; 9 bases line up with TRBD1. CDR3 length: 13 residues. With 10 bases clipped from V and 4 bases from J, the junction kept 7 bases outside the gene matches. The V gene's germline CDR1 is LNHDA and CDR2 SQIVND (reference sequence). The DNA of the CDR3 is TGTGCCACCAGGGAGGACAGGGGCTATGGCTACACCTTC. This gives the protein CATREDRGYGYTF.

The chain is built from TRBV9 and TRBJ1-5, with D hard to call. V was cut by 5 bases and J by 3 bases, with 9 bases left in between. This CDR3 contains 13 residues. Germline loops: CDR1 SGDLS, CDR2 YYNGEE. The CDR3: CASSRDYNQPQHF. For the CDR3, the DNA is TGTGCCAGCAGTCGAGATTACAATCAGCCCCAGCATTTT.

The chain recombines TRBV7-8 with TRBJ1-2, with 7 bases that match TRBD1. Germline V CDR1 and CDR2: SGHVS, FQNEAQ. V lost 4 bases, J lost 4 bases, and 9 bases stayed unmatched. The CDR3 extends over 15 amino acids. This chain's CDR3 is CASSSRDSYRYGYTF. DNA of the CDR3: TGTGCCAGCAGCTCCCGGGACAGCTACCGCTATGGCTACACCTTC.

V usage is TRBV6-5 and J usage is TRBJ1-2, with D unclear. Trimming took 6 bases from V and 4 from J, leaving 18 bases between them. CDR1 and CDR2 from the germline V gene are MNHEY and SVGAGI. The CDR3 is 15 residues long. This CDR3 reads CASRGRQEGSYGYTF. The CDR3 nucleotides are TGTGCCAGCAGGGGGAGGCAGGAAGGATCCTATGGCTACACCTTC.

This clone was seen only a few times. The CDR3 spells CASSQQGNEQYF. CDR3 nucleotide sequence: TGTGCCAGCAGCCAGCAGGGGAACGAGCAGTACTTC. The chain links TRBV7-9 to TRBJ2-7; possible D gene TRBD1, 6 bases. V lost 5 bases, J lost 5 bases, and 10 bases lay in between. Germline-derived CDR1 and CDR2 are SEHNR and FQNEAQ (reference sequence). The CDR3 is 12 amino acids.

V and J are TRBV19 and TRBJ1-4; D unresolved. The CDR3 is 13 residues long. V lost 4 bases and J 2 bases, leaving 5 bases between the germline ends. Looked up from germline, CDR1 is LNHDA and CDR2 is SQIVND (reference sequence). The CDR3 nucleotides read TGTGCCAGTAGTAGGGCGACTAATGAAAAACTGTTTTTT. It yields the protein CASSRATNEKLFF.

Only one count was recorded for this clone. The chain is built from TRBV5-6 and TRBJ1-2; 7 bases match TRBD1. This CDR3 has 14 residues. Germline V gene sequence: CDR1 SGHDT, CDR2 YYEEEE. V dropped 4 bases and J dropped 3; count of bases not matched to a gene: 6. The CDR3 nucleotides read TGTGCCAGCAGCCCCGGGACAGCCTACTATGGCTACACCTTC. As protein: CASSPGTAYYGYTF.

The chain combines TRBV7-3 with TRBJ1-1, with D possibly being TRBD1 (5 bases). V was trimmed by 2 bases and J by 1 base, leaving 8 bases between them. The CDR3 extends over 14 amino acids. Germline V gene sequence: CDR1 SGHTA, CDR2 FQGTGA. This chain's CDR3 is CASSLLGGNTEAFF. As DNA, the CDR3 is TGTGCCAGCAGCTTATTGGGGGGGAACACTGAAGCTTTCTTT.

The chain couples TRBV3-1 (or the pseudogene TRBV3-2) to TRBJ1-1; tentatively, D is TRBD1 (5 bases). In germline, CDR1 is LGHDT, CDR2 YNNKEL (reference sequence). The CDR3 sequence is 17 residues long. The germline V and J ends were trimmed by 0 bases and 0 bases, with 14 bases remaining between them. The CDR3 region is CASSQDPYRQMNTEAFF. The CDR3 DNA is TGTGCCAGCAGCCAAGATCCGTACCGACAGATGAACACTGAAGCTTTCTTT.

The rearrangement joins TRBV10-3 to TRBJ1-1; D is undetermined. The CDR3 is made up of 13 amino acids. V was trimmed by 3 bases and J by 0 bases, leaving 5 bases between them. CDR1 is ENHRY, CDR2 SYGVKD, per germline. CDR3 nucleotide sequence: TGTGCCATCAGTGAAAGCATGAACACTGAAGCTTTCTTT. This codes for CAISESMNTEAFF.

The chain is built from TRBV7-9 and TRBJ1-6; D gene uncertain. V lost 3 bases to trimming and J lost 2 bases, with 8 bases between them. The germline CDR1 and CDR2 sequences are SEHNR and FQNEAQ (reference sequence). The CDR3 has 15 amino acids. Written as DNA, the CDR3 is TGTGCCAGCAGCTTGAGGGAAACCTATAATTCACCCCTCCACTTT. It yields the protein CASSLRETYNSPLHF.

J is TRBJ1-2 and V is TRBV9, with no clear D. The ends were cut back, 4 bases at V and 4 bases at J, with 14 bases in the middle. CDR1 is SGDLS, CDR2 YYNGEE, per germline. CDR3 length equals 14 residues. The CDR3 is CASSLDNSLYGYTF. In DNA form, the CDR3 reads TGTGCCAGCAGCCTAGATAACTCTCTCTATGGCTACACCTTC.

This clone was detected once. The chain links TRBV6-5 to TRBJ1-1; 7 bases are a match to TRBD1. The CDR3 contains 14 residues. Germline assignment: CDR1 MNHEY and CDR2 SVGAGI. V lost 6 bases and J lost 1; bases outside the gene matches: 5. The DNA for the CDR3 is TGTGCCAGCAGAGAGGACAGGCCGAACACTGAAGCTTTCTTT. This sequence encodes CASREDRPNTEAFF.